This record covers a single TCR beta chain. This entry is derived from a study of PD-L1 blockade in urothelial cancer. Study-level background: Intravenous atezolizumab, 1,200 mg every 3 weeks, was begun by patients around 2014.

Spiked synthetic TCR analogs estimated absolute template abundance per PCR. The assay was immunoSEQ multiplex PCR, and TCRdb's table has in-frame clones only and misses some. Of 50,000 to 55,000 clones in the sample, 60% to 80% were seen once. CDR1 is ENHRY and CDR2 is SYGVKD in the germline V gene. This CDR3 is 15 amino acids long. Deletions cut 3 bases from V and 8 bases from J, with 19 bases between. The chain carries TRBV10-3 and TRBJ1-2; weak D call: TRBD1 (5 bases). This specimen consisted of PBMCs, obtained around atezolizumab (anti-PD-L1) treatment. This sequence originates from a man aged 65 to 85 with urothelial cancer. CDR3 sequence reads: CAISDNVRGSYGYTF. DNA for the CDR3: TGTGCCATCAGTGATAATGTGCGGGGGAGCTACGGCTACACCTTC.